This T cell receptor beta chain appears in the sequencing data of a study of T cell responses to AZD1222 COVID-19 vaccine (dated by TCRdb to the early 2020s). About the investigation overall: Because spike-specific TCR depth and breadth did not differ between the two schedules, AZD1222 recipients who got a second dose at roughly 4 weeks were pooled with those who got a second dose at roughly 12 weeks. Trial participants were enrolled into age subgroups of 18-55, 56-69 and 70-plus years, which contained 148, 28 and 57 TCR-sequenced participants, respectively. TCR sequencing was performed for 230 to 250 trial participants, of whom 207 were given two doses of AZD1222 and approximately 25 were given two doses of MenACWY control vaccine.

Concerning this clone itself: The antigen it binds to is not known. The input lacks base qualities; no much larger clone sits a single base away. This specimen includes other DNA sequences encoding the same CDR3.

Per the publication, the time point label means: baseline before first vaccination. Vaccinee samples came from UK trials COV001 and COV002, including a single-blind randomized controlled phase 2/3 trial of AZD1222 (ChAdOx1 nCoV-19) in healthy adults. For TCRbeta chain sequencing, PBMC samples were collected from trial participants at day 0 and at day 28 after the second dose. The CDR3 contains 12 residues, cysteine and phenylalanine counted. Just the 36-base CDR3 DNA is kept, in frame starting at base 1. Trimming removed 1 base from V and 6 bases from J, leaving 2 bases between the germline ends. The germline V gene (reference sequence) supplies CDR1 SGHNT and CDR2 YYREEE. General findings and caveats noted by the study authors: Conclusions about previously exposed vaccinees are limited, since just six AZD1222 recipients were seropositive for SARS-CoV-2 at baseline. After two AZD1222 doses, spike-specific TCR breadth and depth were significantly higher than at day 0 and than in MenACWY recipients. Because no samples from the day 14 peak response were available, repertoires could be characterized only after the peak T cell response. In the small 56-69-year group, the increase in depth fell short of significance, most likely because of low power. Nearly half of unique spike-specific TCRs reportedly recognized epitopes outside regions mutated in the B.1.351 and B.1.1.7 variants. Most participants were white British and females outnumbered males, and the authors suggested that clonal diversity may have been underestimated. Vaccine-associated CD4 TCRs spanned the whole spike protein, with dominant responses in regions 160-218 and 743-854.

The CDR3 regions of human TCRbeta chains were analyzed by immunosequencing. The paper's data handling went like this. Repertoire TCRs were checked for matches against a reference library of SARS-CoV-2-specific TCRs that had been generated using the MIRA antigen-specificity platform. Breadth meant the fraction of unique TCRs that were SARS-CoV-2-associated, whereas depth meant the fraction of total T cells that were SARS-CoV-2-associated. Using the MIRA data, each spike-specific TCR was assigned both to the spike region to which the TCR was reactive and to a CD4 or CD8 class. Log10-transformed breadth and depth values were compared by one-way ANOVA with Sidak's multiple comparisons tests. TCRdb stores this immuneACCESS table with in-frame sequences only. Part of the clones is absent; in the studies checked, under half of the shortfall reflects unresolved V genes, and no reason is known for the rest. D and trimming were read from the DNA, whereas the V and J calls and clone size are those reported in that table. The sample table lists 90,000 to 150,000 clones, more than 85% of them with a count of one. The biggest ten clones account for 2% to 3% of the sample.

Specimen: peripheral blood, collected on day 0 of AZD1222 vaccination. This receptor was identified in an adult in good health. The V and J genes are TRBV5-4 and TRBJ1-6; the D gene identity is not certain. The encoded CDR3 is CASSLPNSPLHF. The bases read TGTGCCAGCAGCTTGCCTAATTCACCCCTCCACTTT.